The present entry profiles one TCR beta chain with its context. Its recognized antigen is unknown. It has no much larger one-base neighbor in the sample; base qualities were not kept. Measured from the cysteine to the phenylalanine, the CDR3 is 15 residues long. The CDR3 DNA has 45 bases and is translated from base 1. V drops 5 bases and J drops 9 bases, leaving 19 bases in between. The CDR1 and CDR2 encoded by the germline V gene are KGHDR and SFDVKD. The meaning of the sample's time point label: baseline before first vaccination. Samples from vaccinated people were obtained from the UK trials COV001 and COV002, which included a single-blind randomized controlled phase 2/3 trial of AZD1222 (ChAdOx1 nCoV-19) in healthy adults. Trial participant PBMC samples were collected at day 0 and day 28 after the second dose for TCRbeta chain sequencing. The data stem from a study of T cell responses to AZD1222 COVID-19 vaccine (dated by TCRdb to about 2021). At the level of the whole study: AZD1222 recipients whose second dose came at about 4 weeks and those whose second dose came at about 12 weeks were combined into one group, since spike-specific TCR depth and breadth did not differ between the two schedules. A total of 233 trial participants underwent TCR sequencing, of whom 200 to 220 had received two doses of AZD1222 and some 25 had received two doses of the MenACWY control vaccine. Enrollment into the trials was organized by age into subgroups of 18-55, 56-69 and 70-plus years, and those subgroups contained approximately 150, 30 and 60 TCR-sequenced participants, respectively.

The CDR3 regions of human TCRbeta chains were subjected to immunosequencing. The study's processing was this. Repertoire TCRs were matched against a reference library of SARS-CoV-2-specific TCRs generated with the MIRA antigen-specificity platform. Breadth meant the fraction of unique TCRs that were SARS-CoV-2-associated, whereas depth meant the fraction of total T cells that were SARS-CoV-2-associated. Using the MIRA data, each spike-specific TCR was mapped to the spike region that the TCR reacts to and placed in a CD4 or CD8 class. Log10-transformed breadth and depth values were compared by one-way ANOVA with Sidak's multiple comparisons tests. Imported from immuneACCESS, the table was reduced by TCRdb to in-frame sequences with V and J called. These copies leave out some clones; in studies compared against another copy, an unresolved V gene accounts for under half, and the cause of the remainder is not known. The V and J calls and the clone size are those of that table, but D and trimming were determined from the DNA. The sample records fewer than 120,000 clones, just under 95% of which are singletons. The ten largest clonotypes hold 7.5% to 9% of the sample.

Broader findings and caveats from the paper: The 56-69-year group was small, and its depth increase did not reach significance, likely because of low power. The whole spike protein was spanned by vaccine-associated CD4 TCRs, and dominant responses were seen in regions 160-218 and 743-854. After two AZD1222 doses, spike-specific TCR breadth and depth were significantly higher than at day 0 and than in MenACWY recipients. Only a handful of AZD1222 recipients were SARS-CoV-2 seropositive at baseline, limiting conclusions about previously exposed vaccinees. Most participants were white British and females outnumbered males, and the authors suggested that clonal diversity may have been underestimated. Reportedly, close to half of the unique spike-specific TCRs recognized epitopes lying outside the regions that are mutated in the B.1.351 and B.1.1.7 variants. Because no day 14 peak-response samples were available, repertoires were characterized only after the peak T cell response.

The sequenced sample was peripheral blood, obtained on day 0 of AZD1222 vaccination. This clonotype was sampled from an adult in good health. The chain is encoded by TRBV24-1 joined to TRBJ2-1, with the D gene tentatively TRBD1 or TRBD2, based on 5 matching bases in each. The sequence in DNA is TGTGCCACCAGTGTCGCAGGGATCCTTGGGGGTGAGCAGTTCTTC. It translates as CATSVAGILGGEQFF.